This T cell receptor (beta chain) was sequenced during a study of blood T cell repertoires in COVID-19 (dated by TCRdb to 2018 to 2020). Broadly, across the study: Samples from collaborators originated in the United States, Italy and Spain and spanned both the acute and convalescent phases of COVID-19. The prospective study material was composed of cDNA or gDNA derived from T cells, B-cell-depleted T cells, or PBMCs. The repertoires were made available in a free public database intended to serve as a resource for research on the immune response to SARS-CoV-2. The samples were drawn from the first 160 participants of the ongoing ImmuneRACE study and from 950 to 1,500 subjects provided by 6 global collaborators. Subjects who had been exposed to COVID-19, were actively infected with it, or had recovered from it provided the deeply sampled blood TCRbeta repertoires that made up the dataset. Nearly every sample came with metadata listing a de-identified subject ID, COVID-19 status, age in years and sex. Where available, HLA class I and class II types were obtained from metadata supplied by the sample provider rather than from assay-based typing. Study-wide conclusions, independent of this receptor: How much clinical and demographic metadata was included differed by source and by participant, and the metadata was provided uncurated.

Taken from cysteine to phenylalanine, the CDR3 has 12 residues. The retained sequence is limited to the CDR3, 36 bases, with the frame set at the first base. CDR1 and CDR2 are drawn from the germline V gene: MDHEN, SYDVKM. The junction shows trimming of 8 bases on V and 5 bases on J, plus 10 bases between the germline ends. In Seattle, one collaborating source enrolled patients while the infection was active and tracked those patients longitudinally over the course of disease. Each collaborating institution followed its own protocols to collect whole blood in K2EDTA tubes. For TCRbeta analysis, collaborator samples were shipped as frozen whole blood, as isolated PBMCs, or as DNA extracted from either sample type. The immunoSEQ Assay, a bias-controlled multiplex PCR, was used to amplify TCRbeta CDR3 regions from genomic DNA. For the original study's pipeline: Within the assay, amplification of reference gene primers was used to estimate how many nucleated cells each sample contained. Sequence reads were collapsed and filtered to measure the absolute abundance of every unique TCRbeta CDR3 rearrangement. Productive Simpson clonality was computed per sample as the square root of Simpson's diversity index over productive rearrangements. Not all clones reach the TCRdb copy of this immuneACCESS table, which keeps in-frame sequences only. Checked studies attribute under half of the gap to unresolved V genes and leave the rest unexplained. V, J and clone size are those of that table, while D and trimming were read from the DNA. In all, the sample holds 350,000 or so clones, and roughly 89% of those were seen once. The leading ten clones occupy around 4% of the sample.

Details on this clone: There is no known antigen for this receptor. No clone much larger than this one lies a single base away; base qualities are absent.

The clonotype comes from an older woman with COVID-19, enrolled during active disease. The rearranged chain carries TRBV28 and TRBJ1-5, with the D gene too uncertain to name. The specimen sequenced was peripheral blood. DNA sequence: TGTGCCAGCTTGAGTGTGGATCAGCCCCAGCATTTT. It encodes CASLSVDQPQHF.